The 28 T cell receptor beta chains given below trace back to one sample, sequenced in a study of blood T cell repertoires in COVID-19 (dated by TCRdb to 2018 to 2021). The library was built by means of the immunoSEQ multiplex PCR assay. TCRdb re-hosts the immuneACCESS table, in-frame sequences only. Its copies lack some clones; in the studies checked, an unresolved V gene accounts for under half of them, and the cause for the rest is not known. Across this sample there are fewer than 250,000 clones, with roughly nine tenths seen only once. The top ten clonotypes cover around 0.7% of the sample. Material: peripheral blood. All receptors derive from a man in his forties with acute or convalescent COVID-19.

A note on this clone: At the DNA level, this CDR3 is encoded by other sequences in the same sample as well. The chain has TRBV12-3 or TRBV12-4 and TRBJ1-6; no clear D. Trimming removed 5 bases from V and 7 bases from J, with 6 bases in between. The CDR3 covers 12 residues. The chain's CDR3 is CASSLSNSPLHF. CDR3 nucleotides: TGTGCCAGCAGTCTATCCAATTCACCCCTCCACTTT.

The chain links TRBV7-9 to TRBJ2-1; no clear D gene. This CDR3 region has 13 residues. Trimming removed 5 bases at V and 6 bases at J, with 11 bases between. Germline V lookup: CDR1 SEHNR, CDR2 FQNEAQ (reference sequence). Written as DNA, the CDR3 is TGTGCCAGCAGCCGTAACAGCTTCAATGAGCAGTTCTTC. Translating gives CASSRNSFNEQFF.

This clone came up a few times. The chain links TRBV7-9 to TRBJ2-3; 14 nucleotides agree with TRBD2. There are 17 residues in the CDR3. The V and J ends lost 3 bases and 5 bases, in that order; junction bases with no gene match: 7. Germline V gene lookup returns CDR1 SEHNR and CDR2 FQNEAQ (reference sequence). The DNA for the CDR3 is TGTGCCAGCAGCTTTCTGACTAGCGGGGGGGCAGGAGATACGCAGTATTTT. It codes for CASSFLTSGGAGDTQYF.

CDR3 bases: TGTGCCATCGGGCAGAGACAGGAGACAGAGGGGGAAGCTTTCTTT. Translating it yields CAIGQRQETEGEAFF. The V call is TRBV10-3, the J call TRBJ1-1; tentatively, D is TRBD1 (6 bases). This CDR3 region has 15 residues. Germline V gene data show CDR1 as ENHRY and CDR2 as SYGVKD. V was trimmed by 8 bases and J by 8 bases, leaving 24 bases between them.

The rearrangement uses TRBV6-1 and TRBJ2-7; perhaps TRBD1 as D (7 bases). CDR1 and CDR2 from the germline V gene are MNHNS and SASEGT. The CDR3 loop spans 16 amino acids. Trimming pared 2 bases from V and 2 bases from J, leaving 16 bases between. The CDR3 nucleotides read TGTGCCAGCAGTGAACCCGAGGAGGGGGCCGCCTACGAGCAGTACTTC. It is translated as CASSEPEEGAAYEQYF.

This clone was counted a few times. The chain carries TRBV5-1 and TRBJ2-2; 10 positions agree with TRBD2. CDR3 length: 16 amino acids. With V trimmed by 4 bases and J by 7 bases, 10 bases remained unmatched. Per germline, CDR1 SGHRS and CDR2 YFSETQ. The DNA for the CDR3 is TGCGCCAGCAGCGGGTCAGCGGGGGGGCCGATCGGGGAGCTGTTTTTT. Protein: CASSGSAGGPIGELFF.

J is TRBJ2-2 and V is TRBV5-4, with a tentative D call TRBD2 (6 bases). Deletions cut 2 bases from V and 3 bases from J, with 14 bases between. The CDR3 length is 16 residues. Germline V gene data show CDR1 as SGHNT and CDR2 as YYREEE (reference sequence). The DNA of the CDR3 is TGTGCCAGCAGCTTTGAGTTTAGCGGATACACCGGGGAGCTGTTTTTT. Encoded protein: CASSFEFSGYTGELFF.

This clone was seen once. The chain has TRBV10-3 and TRBJ1-6, with 9 bases aligning to TRBD1. The germline V gene has CDR1 ENHRY and CDR2 SYGVKD. V shed 6 bases and J 10 bases; nucleotides not matched to a gene: 7. This CDR3 region has 14 residues. CDR3 loop: CAIRRTGEDSPLHF. CDR3 nucleotide sequence: TGTGCCATCAGGAGGACAGGGGAGGACTCACCCCTCCACTTT.

The chain recombines TRBV3-1 (or the pseudogene TRBV3-2) with TRBJ2-7; 7 nucleotides agree with TRBD1. Germline V lookup: CDR1 LGHDT, CDR2 YNNKEL (reference sequence). J lost 2 bases, V lost 2 bases, and 6 bases had no gene match. This CDR3 region has 15 residues. The CDR3 loop reads CASSQTQQGPYEQYF. The CDR3 DNA follows: TGTGCCAGCAGCCAAACCCAACAGGGGCCCTACGAGCAGTACTTC.

The DNA of the CDR3 is TGTGCCAGCAGCCAAGAAAGGGGGACAGGTCGGGAGCAGTACTTC. Residues: CASSQERGTGREQYF. This chain uses TRBV4-2 with TRBJ2-7, with TRBD1 matching over 8 bases. The CDR3 is 15 amino acids. V was clipped by 0 bases and J by 7 bases; unmatched bases: 8. Germline lookup yields CDR1 LGHNA and CDR2 YNFKEQ.

This chain uses TRBV5-1 with TRBJ1-1; possibly TRBD1 for D (6 bases). Trimming took off 3 bases at V and 1 base at J, with 10 bases between the two ends. The CDR3 has 14 residues. CDR1 SGHRS and CDR2 YFSETQ come from the germline V gene. As DNA, the CDR3 is TGCGCCAGCAGCTGGGACACCTGGAACACTGAAGCTTTCTTT. It yields the protein CASSWDTWNTEAFF.

This clone was seen just once. This chain connects TRBV6-1 to TRBJ2-7; D is unclear. The germline V gene encodes CDR1 MNHNS and CDR2 SASEGT. The ends were cut back, 6 bases at V and 3 bases at J, with 12 bases in the middle. The CDR3 consists of 13 residues. The CDR3 loop is CASSSSRIYEQYF. Here the CDR3 DNA reads TGTGCCAGCAGCTCTTCCCGTATCTACGAGCAGTACTTC.

The V and J genes are TRBV21-1 and TRBJ1-1; the table's D call, TRBD1, has no DNA check behind it. TRBV21-1 is given as a pseudogene. The CDR3 is made up of 14 amino acids. CDR3 protein: CASSNRSQGLRAFF. For the CDR3, the DNA is TGTGCCAGCAGCAACCGATCACAGGGTCTTAGGGCTTTCTTT.

The chain couples TRBV6-5 to TRBJ2-7; TRBD1 aligns across 10 bases. V was pared by 3 bases and J by 6 bases, with 8 bases of the junction left unmatched. Germline values: CDR1 MNHEY, CDR2 SVGAGI. The CDR3 has 15 amino acids. CDR3 residues: CASSYWGTGDAEQYF. The CDR3 nucleotides are TGTGCCAGCAGTTATTGGGGGACAGGGGACGCCGAGCAGTACTTC.

This chain uses TRBV4-2 with TRBJ2-7; D not resolved. The V end lost 4 bases, the J end lost 0 bases, and 7 bases lay between the germline ends. The CDR3 spans 13 residues. CDR1 and CDR2 (germline): LGHNA, YNFKEQ. The CDR3 sequence is CASSPAPSYEQYF. CDR3 bases: TGTGCCAGCAGCCCCGCGCCCTCCTACGAGCAGTACTTC.

The chain joins TRBV5-1 to TRBJ2-1, with TRBD2 matching 9 bases. The V gene end was trimmed by 6 bases and the J gene end by 5 bases; junction bases not matched to a gene: 9. Germline V lookup: CDR1 SGHRS, CDR2 YFSETQ. This CDR3 has 15 amino acids. The CDR3 region has the DNA TGCGCCAGCAAAAAATGGACTAGCGATAACAATGAGCAGTTCTTC. Amino acid sequence: CASKKWTSDNNEQFF.

This chain uses TRBV24-1 with TRBJ1-2; 8 bases align to TRBD1. CDR1 KGHDR and CDR2 SFDVKD come from the germline V gene. Trimming cost V 5 bases and J 4 bases; bases outside gene matches: 11. The CDR3 contains 16 residues. This CDR3 reads CATSGWISGGGYGYTF. CDR3 bases: TGTGCCACCAGTGGCTGGATTTCAGGGGGCGGCTATGGCTACACCTTC.

The CDR3 DNA is TGTGCCAGCAGCCCGATGCCGGGACAGCGAGCCGCTTTCTATGGCTACACCTTC. This gives the protein CASSPMPGQRAAFYGYTF. This chain uses TRBV7-9 with TRBJ1-2; 7 bases fit TRBD1. The germline V gene encodes CDR1 SEHNR and CDR2 FQNEAQ (reference sequence). Trimming removed 5 bases from V and 4 bases from J; junction bases left unmatched: 19. The CDR3 runs to 18 residues.

This sequence joins TRBV28 and TRBJ2-2; 7 bases agree with TRBD1. This CDR3 region has 16 residues. From germline, CDR1 is MDHEN and CDR2 SYDVKM. V shed 5 bases, J shed 4 bases, and the junction held 10 bases outside the gene matches. The CDR3 DNA reads TGTGCCAGCAGTCCCCCGGGACAGCCAGGCACCGGGGAGCTGTTTTTT. Translating gives CASSPPGQPGTGELFF.

The genes are TRBV2 and TRBJ1-1; D is undetermined. Germline V CDR1 and CDR2: SNHLY, FYNNEI. V dropped 4 bases and J dropped 5 bases, with 8 bases sitting between them. The length of the CDR3 is 12 residues. DNA of the CDR3: TGTGCCAGCAGTGTGGGGAGGACTGAAGCTTTCTTT. Amino acids: CASSVGRTEAFF.

The CDR3 loop is CASSIGQENSPLHF. CDR3 nucleotides: TGTGCCAGCAGTATTGGACAGGAGAATTCACCCCTCCACTTT. This rearrangement joins TRBV28 to TRBJ1-6; 7 nucleotides agree with TRBD1. V gave up 5 bases and J gave up 7 bases; unmatched junction bases: 5. The CDR3 contains 14 residues. The germline V gene has CDR1 MDHEN and CDR2 SYDVKM.

The chain carries TRBV14 and TRBJ2-7; the match to TRBD1 covers 8 bases. From germline, CDR1 is SGHDN and CDR2 FVKESK. Trimming cost V 1 base and J 4 bases; bases outside gene matches: 3. The CDR3 covers 14 residues. CDR3: CASSQGQGPYEQYF. The CDR3 region has the DNA TGTGCCAGCAGCCAAGGACAGGGGCCGTACGAGCAGTACTTC.

The chain recombines TRBV7-2 with TRBJ2-1, with 11 nucleotides matching TRBD2. Germline loops: CDR1 SGHTA, CDR2 FQGNSA. V trimming: 4 bases; J trimming: 6 bases; junction bases outside the gene matches: 5. The CDR3 length is 15 residues. The CDR3 nucleotides are TGTGCCAGCAGCTGGACTAGCGGGTTCGTCAATGAGCAGTTCTTC. Residues: CASSWTSGFVNEQFF.

The chain links TRBV27 to TRBJ2-1; D gene ambiguous. The CDR3 runs 13 residues. Looked up from germline, CDR1 is MNHEY and CDR2 is SMNVEV (reference sequence). V was clipped by 6 bases and J by 4 bases, with 10 bases between them. The CDR3 loop is CASRSGSYNEQFF. CDR3 sequence (DNA): TGTGCCAGCAGATCCGGGTCTTACAATGAGCAGTTCTTC.

This clone turned up a few times. The genes are TRBV6-1 and TRBJ2-3; D is undetermined. Trimming stripped 3 bases from V and 1 base from J, with 8 bases between. This CDR3 is built from 14 residues. Germline lookup yields CDR1 MNHNS and CDR2 SASEGT. In nucleotides, the CDR3 is TGTGCCAGCAGTGACCAATTTGGCACAGATACGCAGTATTTT. This sequence encodes CASSDQFGTDTQYF.

This clone was counted once. CDR3 region: CSGVGGDRTYEQYF. In nucleotides, the CDR3 is TGCAGCGGCGTGGGGGGTGATCGAACCTACGAGCAGTACTTC. The chain combines TRBV29-1 with TRBJ2-7; a weak D match, TRBD2 (6 bases). This CDR3 has 14 residues. V lost 7 bases and J 2 bases, leaving 18 bases between the germline ends. Germline CDR1 and CDR2: SQVTM and ANQGSEA.

This clone was observed once. The genes are TRBV30 and TRBJ1-5, with 8 nucleotides matching TRBD1. V dropped 2 bases and J dropped 2; count of bases not matched to a gene: 8. The CDR3 covers 16 residues. CDR1 is GTSNPN and CDR2 is SVGIG in the germline V gene (reference sequence). CDR3 sequence: CAWSHRLGQGNQPQHF. The CDR3 DNA reads as TGTGCCTGGAGTCACCGCCTGGGACAGGGCAATCAGCCCCAGCATTTT.

This chain connects TRBV6-2 or TRBV6-3 to TRBJ1-2, with D possibly TRBD1 on 6 matching bases. The ends were cut back, 2 bases at V and 2 bases at J, with 12 bases in the middle. The CDR3 is 15 residues long. Germline loops: CDR1 MNHEY, CDR2 SVGEGT. In DNA form, the CDR3 reads TGTGCCAGCAGTTACGTGGACAGTGAAAACTATGGCTACACCTTC. Translation gives CASSYVDSENYGYTF.